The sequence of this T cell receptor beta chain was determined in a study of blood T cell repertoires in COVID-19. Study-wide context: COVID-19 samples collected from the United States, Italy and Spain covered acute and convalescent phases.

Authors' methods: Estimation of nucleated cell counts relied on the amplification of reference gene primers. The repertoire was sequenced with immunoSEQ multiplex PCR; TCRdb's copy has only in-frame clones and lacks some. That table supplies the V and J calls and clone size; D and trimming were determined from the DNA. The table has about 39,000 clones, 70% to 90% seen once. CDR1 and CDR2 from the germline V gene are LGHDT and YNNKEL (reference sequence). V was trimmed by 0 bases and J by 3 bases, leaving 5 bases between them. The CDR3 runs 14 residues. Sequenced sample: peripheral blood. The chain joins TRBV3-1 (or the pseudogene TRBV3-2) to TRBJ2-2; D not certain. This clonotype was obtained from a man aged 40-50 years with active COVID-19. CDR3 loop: CASSQDRHTGELFF. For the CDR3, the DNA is TGTGCCAGCAGCCAAGACAGGCACACCGGGGAGCTGTTTTTT.